Listed here are 22 T cell receptor beta chains from one sample, sequenced in a study of shared clonotypes between healthy human individuals. Profiled with immunoSEQ multiplex PCR; TCRdb holds only in-frame clones, not every one. The sample consists of about 1.5 million clones, 95% to 99% of them appearing once. The sequenced sample was naive CD4+ T cells sorted from blood. Subset defined: CD45RA+ positively selected. Receptor source: a man aged 30 to 45 in good health.

The chain couples TRBV27 to TRBJ1-2; TRBD1 is a possible D gene (5 bases). V was cut by 5 bases and J by 4 bases, with 20 bases left in between. The V gene's germline CDR1 is MNHEY and CDR2 SMNVEV (reference sequence). This CDR3 is 16 amino acids long. The CDR3 protein is CASSPAALGVTYGYTF. As DNA, the CDR3 is TGTGCCAGCAGTCCGGCTGCCTTGGGGGTTACCTATGGCTACACCTTC.

This sequence joins TRBV19 and TRBJ2-5; 7 nucleotides align to TRBD2. V shed 4 bases and J 5 bases; nucleotides not matched to a gene: 4. Per the germline V gene, CDR1 is LNHDA and CDR2 is SQIVND (reference sequence). CDR3 length: 13 residues. The CDR3 DNA follows: TGTGCCAGTAGTACCGGGCGGGGGGAGACCCAGTACTTC. Protein: CASSTGRGETQYF.

The chain recombines TRBV5-4 with TRBJ2-4; 16 bases agree with TRBD2. This CDR3 region has 18 residues. With 6 bases clipped from V and 2 bases from J, the junction kept 8 bases outside the gene matches. Per the germline V gene, CDR1 is SGHNT and CDR2 is YYREEE (reference sequence). For the CDR3, the DNA is TGTGCCAGCATAGAGGGACTAGCGGGAGGGCCCTCCAAAAACATTCAGTACTTC. Translated: CASIEGLAGGPSKNIQYF.

This sequence joins TRBV9 and TRBJ1-3; D may be TRBD1 (5 bases). The CDR3 spans 16 residues. CDR1 is SGDLS, CDR2 YYNGEE, per germline. Trimming took off 0 bases at V and 1 base at J, with 11 bases between the two ends. CDR3 protein: CASSVVAGGSGNTIYF. The CDR3 DNA reads as TGTGCCAGCAGCGTAGTAGCGGGGGGATCTGGAAACACCATATATTTT.

The genes are TRBV29-1 and TRBJ2-1, with D perhaps matching TRBD2 (6 bases). The ends were cut back, 3 bases at V and 3 bases at J, with 15 bases in the middle. Germline V CDR1 and CDR2: SQVTM, ANQGSEA. The CDR3 covers 15 residues. The CDR3 region is CSVEFSGRSYNEQFF. CDR3 nucleotides: TGCAGCGTTGAGTTTTCCGGGAGAAGCTACAATGAGCAGTTCTTC.

The chain uses TRBV5-5 and TRBJ2-5; tentatively, D is TRBD1 (6 bases). CDR1 and CDR2 from the germline V gene are SGHKS and YYEKEE (reference sequence). This CDR3 has 13 amino acids. Trimming removed 3 bases from V and 3 bases from J, with 9 bases in between. This CDR3 reads CASSSTGKETQYF. DNA for the CDR3: TGTGCCAGCAGCTCGACAGGAAAAGAGACCCAGTACTTC.

The gene calls are TRBV14 and TRBJ2-1; D uncertain. The CDR3 totals 12 residues. V shed 1 base and J shed 9 bases, with 7 bases lying between them. Germline CDR1 and CDR2: SGHDN and FVKESK. The CDR3 loop reads CASSQVSLEQFF. The CDR3 DNA reads as TGTGCCAGCAGCCAAGTGTCCCTTGAGCAGTTCTTC.

This rearrangement joins TRBV28 to TRBJ2-7, with TRBD2 identical over 10 bases. V lost 6 bases and J lost 3; bases outside the gene matches: 5. The CDR3 is 14 amino acids. Germline CDR1 reads MDHEN; CDR2 reads SYDVKM. The CDR3 DNA reads as TGTGCCAGCAGAGAGCGGGAGGGCCGCTACGAGCAGTACTTC. Amino acids: CASREREGRYEQYF.

The gene calls are TRBV28 and TRBJ2-7; D possibly uses TRBD1 or TRBD2 (6 bases each). Between the trimmed V and J ends, which lost 7 bases and 3 bases, there was a span of 19 bases. CDR3 length: 15 amino acids. Germline V gives CDR1 MDHEN, CDR2 SYDVKM. The CDR3 here is CASKEGVAESYEQYF. Here the CDR3 DNA reads TGTGCCAGCAAGGAGGGGGTAGCGGAGAGCTACGAGCAGTACTTC.

This chain connects TRBV11-2 to TRBJ1-5, with 9 bases that match TRBD1. V dropped 2 bases and J dropped 4; count of bases not matched to a gene: 3. The CDR3 covers 15 residues. Germline V gene lookup returns CDR1 SGHAT and CDR2 FQNNGV. CDR3 bases: TGTGCCAGCAGCTTATATGGACAGGGGAATCAGCCCCAGCATTTT. Protein: CASSLYGQGNQPQHF.

The chain employs TRBV18 and TRBJ2-7; D remains ambiguous. The length of the CDR3 is 14 residues. Germline values: CDR1 KGHSH, CDR2 LQKENI. Trimming took 6 bases from V and 4 from J, leaving 16 bases between them. The CDR3 protein is CASSPGATAYEQYF. CDR3 sequence (DNA): TGTGCCAGCTCCCCAGGAGCAACAGCGTACGAGCAGTACTTC.

The chain links TRBV6-1 to TRBJ2-7; TRBD1 aligns across 10 bases. This CDR3 comprises 14 residues. Per germline, CDR1 MNHNS and CDR2 SASEGT. With V trimmed by 8 bases and J by 6 bases, 10 bases remained unmatched. Here the CDR3 reads CASGTGDFVAEQYF. The CDR3 region has the DNA TGTGCCAGCGGGACAGGGGACTTTGTTGCCGAGCAGTACTTC.

The chain carries TRBV2 and TRBJ1-3; D unresolved. The CDR3 is 15 amino acids. V was shortened by 4 bases and J by 0 bases, with 10 bases between the two germline ends. Germline CDR1 SNHLY, CDR2 FYNNEI. CDR3 DNA: TGTGCCAGCAGTGGTGCGGAGAGCTCTGGAAACACCATATATTTT. Encoded protein: CASSGAESSGNTIYF.

The chain recombines TRBV5-4 with TRBJ2-3, with unresolved D. V lost 3 bases and J 1 base, leaving 9 bases between the germline ends. The CDR3 length is 14 residues. Germline V gene lookup returns CDR1 SGHNT and CDR2 YYREEE (reference sequence). CDR3 sequence (DNA): TGTGCCAGCAGCTCCTTTAAGGGCACAGATACGCAGTATTTT. It specifies CASSSFKGTDTQYF.

The chain has TRBV9 and TRBJ2-2; 10 bases are a match to TRBD1. V trimming: 3 bases; J trimming: 8 bases; junction bases outside the gene matches: 10. CDR3 size: 16 residues. Germline V gene data show CDR1 as SGDLS and CDR2 as YYNGEE. Here the CDR3 reads CASSARTGGVSGELFF. CDR3 DNA: TGTGCCAGCAGCGCCCGGACAGGGGGGGTTAGTGGGGAGCTGTTTTTT.

This sequence joins TRBV18 and TRBJ2-7; 8 bases are shared with TRBD1. Per the germline V gene, CDR1 is KGHSH and CDR2 is LQKENI. The CDR3 has 15 residues. V lost 4 bases to trimming and J lost 3 bases; unmatched junction nucleotides: 8. DNA for the CDR3: TGTGCCAGCTCACTCACCGGGACAGGCTACTACGAGCAGTACTTC. Its translation: CASSLTGTGYYEQYF.

The chain employs TRBV5-1 and TRBJ1-4; 8 bases are shared with TRBD1. CDR3 size: 15 residues. Germline CDR1 reads SGHRS; CDR2 reads YFSETQ. V shed 3 bases and J 6 bases; nucleotides not matched to a gene: 7. DNA of the CDR3: TGCGCCAGCAGCTCGGACAGGGTTCGGGATGAAAAACTGTTTTTT. Encoded protein: CASSSDRVRDEKLFF.

V and J are TRBV11-2 and TRBJ2-7; tentative D call: TRBD1 (5 bases). The CDR3 has 14 residues. V was cut by 5 bases and J by 3 bases, with 14 bases left in between. CDR1 and CDR2 (germline): SGHAT, FQNNGV. CDR3 DNA sequence: TGTGCCAGCAGCCCCCAGAAGACAGACTACGAGCAGTACTTC. Translating it yields CASSPQKTDYEQYF.

The chain links TRBV6-5 to TRBJ2-7, with D possibly matching TRBD2 (7 bases). CDR3 size: 13 residues. Trimming took 6 bases from V and 7 from J, leaving 16 bases between them. Germline assignment: CDR1 MNHEY and CDR2 SVGAGI. The DNA of the CDR3 is TGTGCCAGCAGGAGACAGGTAGCGGGTGAGCAGTACTTC. As protein: CASRRQVAGEQYF.

This chain links TRBV9 with TRBJ2-2; D ambiguous. Trimming left V 2 bases short and J 0 bases short, with 11 bases between. The CDR3 is made up of 16 amino acids. Germline V gives CDR1 SGDLS, CDR2 YYNGEE. The CDR3 DNA is TGTGCCAGCAGCGTTATGGTAGCTACGAACACCGGGGAGCTGTTTTTT. Its translation: CASSVMVATNTGELFF.

The chain recombines TRBV18 with TRBJ2-1, with TRBD1 identical over 10 bases. The germline gives CDR1 KGHSH, CDR2 LQKENI. V lost 6 bases to trimming and J lost 8 bases; unmatched junction nucleotides: 7. The CDR3 has 14 residues. CDR3 protein: CASSRDRGIDEQFF. In DNA form, the CDR3 reads TGTGCCAGCTCTCGGGACAGGGGAATAGATGAGCAGTTCTTC. Supplemented by reference TRBV18 and TRBJ2-1, the full variable domain reads NAGVMQNPRHLVRRRGQEARLRCSPMKGHSHVYWYRQLPEEGLKFMVYLQKENIIDESGMPKERFSAEFPKEGPSILRIQQVVRGDSAAYFCASSRDRGIDEQFFGPGTRLTVL.

This rearrangement joins TRBV5-8 to TRBJ2-3, with unresolved D. The length of the CDR3 is 16 residues. The germline V gene has CDR1 SGHTS and CDR2 YDEGEE. V gave up 0 bases and J gave up 1 base, with 12 bases separating them. In DNA, the CDR3 is TGTGCCAGCAGCTTGGAATTGGGCAGGCGCACAGATACGCAGTATTTT. This gives the protein CASSLELGRRTDTQYF.